What follows describes a single T cell receptor (beta chain). Antigen specificity is unknown. The data derive from a study of shared clonotypes between healthy human individuals. The germline gives CDR1 PRHDT, CDR2 FYEKMQ (reference sequence). The CDR3 has 12 residues. V was cut by 4 bases and J by 0 bases, with 2 bases left in between. Study observations and caveats: Clonotype sharing among donors was expected to depend on sequencing depth.

At a deep level, the assay was run. The replicate PCRs on unsorted PBMC were given about 300 ng DNA, which is 25,000 to 30,000 T cell genomes. Assay used: immunoSEQ multiplex PCR; TCRdb lists only in-frame clones, some missing. Of fewer than 700,000 clones detected, around 78% appear once; the ten largest clones hold around 11%. The TCR originated in a woman aged 40-49 years in good health. Some clones in this sample may be carry-over from other donors' samples. Sequencing was performed on PBMCs. The J gene is TRBJ2-3, the V gene TRBV13; D uncertain. CDR3 sequence reads: CASSSSTDTQYF. The DNA for the CDR3 is TGTGCCAGCAGCTCGAGCACAGATACGCAGTATTTT.